The 14 T cell receptor beta chains below were found in one sample sequenced in a study of immune evolution from preneoplasia to lung adenocarcinoma. Only in-frame clones appear in the TCRdb table, and some are missing; sequencing was by immunoSEQ multiplex PCR. The data show about 6,100 clones, with approximately 81% seen just once and 6% to 7.5% held by the top ten. Material: FFPE adjacent normal lung tissue. These receptors were collected from an older donor with lung adenocarcinoma.

This chain joins TRBV6-1 and TRBJ1-1, with D perhaps matching TRBD1 (6 bases). The CDR3 has 13 residues. Germline V lookup: CDR1 MNHNS, CDR2 SASEGT. V was shortened by 5 bases and J by 7 bases, with 14 bases between the two germline ends. The CDR3 DNA follows: TGTGCCAGCAGTCATCAAGGGGGTTTTGAAGCTTTCTTT. As protein: CASSHQGGFEAFF.

CDR3 amino acids: CASSSGTTRSYEQYF. The DNA of the CDR3 is TGTGCCAGCAGCTCGGGGACTACTCGCTCCTACGAGCAGTACTTC. The gene calls are TRBV7-8 and TRBJ2-7; 7 positions agree with TRBD2. The CDR3 contains 15 residues. CDR1 and CDR2 (germline): SGHVS, FQNEAQ. Trimming at V came to 4 bases and at J to 0 bases, leaving 6 bases not matched to a gene.

The chain uses TRBV6-1 and TRBJ1-5, with 7 bases identical to TRBD1. J lost 4 bases, V lost 6 bases, and 6 bases had no gene match. The CDR3 has 14 amino acids. From germline, CDR1 is MNHNS and CDR2 SASEGT. In DNA, the CDR3 is TGTGCCAGCAGAATTTTACAGGGGAATCAGCCCCAGCATTTT. Translated, it gives CASRILQGNQPQHF.

The chain is built from TRBV27 and TRBJ2-7, with D possibly TRBD2 on 5 matching bases. The CDR3 is made up of 12 amino acids. Germline CDR1 reads MNHEY; CDR2 reads SMNVEV (reference sequence). V was clipped by 2 bases and J by 3 bases, with 5 bases between them. CDR3 sequence (DNA): TGTGCCAGCAGTTTAGGAGGCTACGAGCAGTACTTC. Amino acids: CASSLGGYEQYF.

This rearrangement joins TRBV29-1 to TRBJ2-7; TRBD1 might be the D (6 bases). V lost 4 bases and J 2 bases, leaving 12 bases between the germline ends. The CDR3 has 13 amino acids. CDR1 SQVTM and CDR2 ANQGSEA come from the germline V gene. This CDR3 reads CSVVTGRTYEQYF. The CDR3 DNA reads TGCAGCGTTGTTACAGGGAGAACCTACGAGCAGTACTTC.

This chain uses TRBV30 with TRBJ1-1, with D tentatively TRBD1 (5 bases). Germline CDR1 and CDR2: GTSNPN and SVGIG (reference sequence). The CDR3 covers 14 residues. V dropped 1 base and J dropped 1 base, with 10 bases sitting between them. Written as DNA, the CDR3 is TGTGCCTGGAGTGGGGGCAGTGGGAACACTGAAGCTTTCTTT. This codes for CAWSGGSGNTEAFF.

V gene TRBV30 combines with J gene TRBJ2-7; D may be TRBD2 (5 bases). CDR3 length: 14 amino acids. Germline V gene data show CDR1 as GTSNPN and CDR2 as SVGIG (reference sequence). Trimming removed 0 bases at V and 3 bases at J, with 12 bases between. CDR3 in DNA: TGTGCCTGGAGTGTACGAGGACTCGGCTACGAGCAGTACTTC. Its protein is CAWSVRGLGYEQYF. The full variable domain, with the rest looked up from reference TRBV30 and TRBJ2-7, is SQTIHQWPATLVQPVGSPLSLECTVEGTSNPNLYWYRQAAGRGLQLLFYSVGIGQISSEVPQNLSASRPQDRQFILSSKKLLLSDSGFYLCAWSVRGLGYEQYFGPGTRLTVT.

V usage is TRBV30 and J usage is TRBJ2-7; 8 positions match TRBD1. The junction had 8 bases not matched to a gene; V was cut back by 1 base and J by 3 bases. The CDR3 sequence is 15 residues long. Per the germline V gene, CDR1 is GTSNPN and CDR2 is SVGIG (reference sequence). DNA of the CDR3: TGTGCCTGGAGTGCCGGGACAGGCTATTTCTACGAGCAGTACTTC. The encoded protein is CAWSAGTGYFYEQYF.

The V and J genes are TRBV6-6 and TRBJ1-1; D is ambiguous. Between the trimmed V and J ends, which lost 7 bases and 1 base, there was a span of 7 bases. CDR3 length equals 12 residues. Germline V CDR1 and CDR2: MNHNY, SVGAGI (reference sequence). Here the CDR3 reads CASIDPNTEAFF. The CDR3 DNA reads as TGTGCCAGCATTGATCCGAACACTGAAGCTTTCTTT.

By its share, this clone is medium-sized. V usage is TRBV9 and J usage is TRBJ2-1; the match to TRBD2 covers 7 bases. The trim removed 7 bases at V and 4 bases at J, leaving 5 bases unmatched. CDR3 size: 13 residues. CDR1 and CDR2 (germline): SGDLS, YYNGEE. CDR3: CASSAAGYNEQFF. CDR3 DNA sequence: TGTGCCAGCTCGGCAGCGGGATACAATGAGCAGTTCTTC.

This rearrangement joins TRBV7-8 to TRBJ1-1; no definite D call. This CDR3 is 14 amino acids long. Germline CDR1 SGHVS, CDR2 FQNEAQ. V was clipped by 2 bases and J by 2 bases, with 9 bases between them. CDR3 region: CASSLTQTNTEAFF. DNA of the CDR3: TGTGCCAGCAGCTTAACACAGACAAACACTGAAGCTTTCTTT.

V and J are TRBV11-3 and TRBJ2-2; a possible D gene is TRBD1 (5 bases). Germline V gives CDR1 SGHNT, CDR2 YENEEA. The CDR3 sequence is 17 residues long. The V end was cut by 1 base, the J end by 5 bases, with 17 bases between. For the CDR3, the DNA is TGTGCCAGCAGCTTAGTCTTCAGTTGGACATCTACCGGGGAGCTGTTTTTT. This codes for CASSLVFSWTSTGELFF.

The chain carries TRBV11-2 and TRBJ2-1; 12 nucleotides line up with TRBD2. The germline gives CDR1 SGHAT, CDR2 FQNNGV. V dropped 0 bases and J dropped 10; count of bases not matched to a gene: 7. The CDR3 sequence is 16 residues long. The CDR3 sequence is CASSLDPSGRAWEQFF. CDR3 DNA sequence: TGTGCCAGCAGCTTAGACCCTAGCGGGAGGGCCTGGGAGCAGTTCTTC.

The chain couples TRBV19 to TRBJ2-5; D is perhaps TRBD2 (5 bases). In germline, CDR1 is LNHDA, CDR2 SQIVND (reference sequence). CDR3 length: 14 amino acids. The V end was cut by 5 bases, the J end by 5 bases, with 15 bases between. CDR3 sequence: CASSSLAAVETQYF. DNA for the CDR3: TGTGCCAGTAGTTCTCTAGCTGCCGTGGAGACCCAGTACTTC.